The clone carrying this T cell receptor beta chain was seen ten or more times. The antigen remains unidentified. For TCRbeta, the library was prepared with unique molecular identifiers. TCRdb itself ran the PCR reads through MiXCR, one entry per CDR3 protein. The sample lists around 94,000 distinct CDR3 sequences, 4.5% to 7.5% seen once, with approximately 6.6% in the top ten. The entry originates in a study of T-cell reconstitution after alpha-beta-depleted transplantation in children. General study points: Two months or so post-transplant, alpha-beta T cells reportedly derived from several hundred expanded graft clones.

The receptor was isolated from a female patient aged 2-9 years who had a stem cell transplant for Fanconi anemia, so the T cells may come from the graft donor. This material consisted of PBMCs, mostly from graft donor cells, taken 60 days after TCRalphabeta/CD19-depleted stem cell transplant.

CDR3 in DNA: TGCAGCGTTGCCTCTGGGGCCAACGTCCTGACTTTC. Translated, it gives CSVASGANVLTF. The rearrangement uses TRBV29-1 and TRBJ2-6; D not certain. The germline V gene has CDR1 SQVTM and CDR2 ANQGSEA. Deletions cut 4 bases from V and 0 bases from J, with 1 base between. The CDR3 length is 12 residues.